This passage covers 6 T cell receptor beta chains from one sample sequenced in a study of blood T cell repertoires in COVID-19. Assay used: immunoSEQ multiplex PCR; TCRdb lists only in-frame clones, some missing. The sample carries about 78,000 clones, around 90% recorded once. Sequences were obtained from peripheral blood. The receptors shown here come from a woman at least 80 years old with active or convalescent COVID-19.

V usage is TRBV5-1 and J usage is TRBJ2-5; 8 nucleotides line up with TRBD1. This CDR3 is built from 15 residues. Germline V gene sequence: CDR1 SGHRS, CDR2 YFSETQ. V gave up 0 bases and J gave up 2 bases; unmatched junction bases: 3. CDR3 residues: CASSLGTGMQETQYF. The CDR3 DNA sequence: TGCGCCAGCAGCTTGGGGACAGGGATGCAAGAGACCCAGTACTTC.

The genes are TRBV5-1 and TRBJ2-2; no reliable D call. Trimming removed 1 base from V and 4 bases from J, with 5 bases in between. Germline CDR1 and CDR2: SGHRS and YFSETQ. CDR3 length: 13 residues. The CDR3 loop is CASSLTVTGELFF. The CDR3 bases are TGCGCCAGCAGCTTGACAGTCACCGGGGAGCTGTTTTTT.

This clone was recorded only once. This chain links TRBV27 with TRBJ2-5; D gene unclear. The V and J ends lost 5 bases and 1 base respectively, with 14 bases between them. Germline V gene lookup returns CDR1 MNHEY and CDR2 SMNVEV (reference sequence). The CDR3 is 15 residues long. In DNA form, the CDR3 reads TGTGCCAGCAGTCCGCGGCCCCCAATCCAAGAGACCCAGTACTTC. Translated, it gives CASSPRPPIQETQYF.

The chain is built from TRBV19 and TRBJ1-1; tentative D call: TRBD1 (5 bases). Deletions cut 5 bases from V and 11 bases from J, with 12 bases between. Germline V gene lookup returns CDR1 LNHDA and CDR2 SQIVND (reference sequence). The CDR3 is 11 amino acids. The CDR3 DNA sequence: TGTGCCAGTAGTGGGGGGGACGCGGCTTTCTTT. This codes for CASSGGDAAFF.

The rearrangement joins TRBV28 to TRBJ2-1; weak D call: TRBD2 (5 bases). V dropped 6 bases and J dropped 0 bases, with 18 bases sitting between them. Germline CDR1 MDHEN, CDR2 SYDVKM. CDR3 length: 17 residues. The CDR3 sequence: CASSPTRVGLSYNEQFF. The CDR3 DNA sequence: TGTGCCAGCAGCCCTACTAGAGTGGGCCTCTCCTACAATGAGCAGTTCTTC.

J is TRBJ2-2 and V is TRBV19; TRBD2 aligns across 14 bases. The ends lost 0 bases at V and 5 bases at J; junction bases unmatched: 14. Germline CDR1 is LNHDA and CDR2 is SQIVND (reference sequence). This CDR3 has 21 residues. The CDR3 sequence: CASSIDLLSGTSGRGTGELFF. In DNA, the CDR3 is TGTGCCAGTAGTATAGATCTATTAAGTGGGACTAGCGGGAGAGGAACCGGGGAGCTGTTTTTT.